The 3 T cell receptor beta chains below come from one sample, sequenced in a study of T cell responses to AZD1222 COVID-19 vaccine. Clones were sequenced by immunoSEQ multiplex PCR, and TCRdb holds only the in-frame ones, with some missing. The data show approximately 130,000 clones, with around 90% seen just once and around 5.3% held by the top ten. This material consisted of peripheral blood, taken 28 days after the second AZD1222 dose. The receptors derive from an adult who received the AZD1222 COVID-19 vaccine.

The chain employs TRBV5-6 and TRBJ2-7, with no clear D. Trimming removed 3 bases at V and 3 bases at J, with 7 bases between. The CDR3 is 12 residues long. Per the germline V gene, CDR1 is SGHDT and CDR2 is YYEEEE. The CDR3 loop reads CASSSEIYEQYF. CDR3 in DNA: TGTGCCAGCAGCTCAGAAATCTACGAGCAGTACTTC. The full variable domain, its missing parts supplied by reference TRBV5-6 and TRBJ2-7, is DAGVTQSPTHLIKTRGQQVTLRCSPKSGHDTVSWYQQALGQGPQFIFQYYEEEERQRGNFPDRFSGHQFPNYSSELNVNALLLGDSALYLCASSSEIYEQYFGPGTRLTVT.

The chain uses TRBV18 and TRBJ2-4, with 11 nucleotides matching TRBD2. CDR1 is KGHSH, CDR2 LQKENI, per germline. The CDR3 sequence is 17 residues long. V shed 3 bases, J shed 5 bases, and the junction held 9 bases outside the gene matches. CDR3 loop: CASSPLTSGSPQNIQYF. The CDR3 coding sequence is TGTGCCAGCTCACCGTTAACTAGCGGGAGTCCGCAAAACATTCAGTACTTC.

The J gene is TRBJ1-2, the V gene TRBV7-2; D gene unclear. Trimming removed 5 bases at V and 7 bases at J, with 17 bases between. This CDR3 has 14 amino acids. CDR1 SGHTA and CDR2 FQGNSA come from the germline V gene. CDR3 bases: TGTGCCAGCAGCCTTGGACTACCCCGAGGTGGCTACACCTTC. Protein: CASSLGLPRGGYTF.